The TCR beta chain described here comes from a study of cytomegalovirus exposure and HLA in healthy donors. For the study at large: The same platform was used for the 120 or so validation repertoires as for the 650 to 800 first-cohort repertoires, as reported in a later analysis. Study observations and caveats: The authors enumerated some 160 TCR beta chains as linked to cytomegalovirus.

A note on this clone: The antigen is undetermined.

The table came from immunoSEQ multiplex PCR; TCRdb's copy has only in-frame clones and leaves some out. The table lists about 130,000 clones, 89% of them singletons. The trim removed 3 bases at V and 0 bases at J, leaving 5 bases unmatched. Germline V CDR1 and CDR2: KGHSH, LQKENI. This CDR3 region has 16 residues. Sequenced material: PBMCs. The source is a woman in her late teens or twenties in good health and CMV-seronegative. The chain links TRBV18 to TRBJ1-3, with 7 bases aligning to TRBD1. As DNA, the CDR3 is TGTGCCAGCTCACCCGGGACAGCATTCTCTGGAAACACCATATATTTT. It codes for CASSPGTAFSGNTIYF.